This passage covers 10 T cell receptor beta chains from one sample sequenced in a study of T cell responses to AZD1222 COVID-19 vaccine. Some clones are missing from TCRdb's copy, which holds only in-frame ones; the method was immunoSEQ multiplex PCR. The sample has about 96,000 clones; roughly 90% are singletons. The starting material was peripheral blood, obtained on day 0 of AZD1222 vaccination. Source of these receptors: an adult in good health.

The gene calls are TRBV6-5 and TRBJ2-1; 9 nucleotides align to TRBD1. Germline V CDR1 and CDR2: MNHEY, SVGAGI. V trimming: 5 bases; J trimming: 6 bases; junction bases outside the gene matches: 5. The CDR3 runs 14 residues. CDR3 in DNA: TGTGCCAGCAGTCAGGGACAGGGAATCAATGAGCAGTTCTTC. As protein: CASSQGQGINEQFF.

This clone was counted only a few times. J is TRBJ2-1 and V is TRBV7-2, with 10 positions matching TRBD2. Germline-derived CDR1 and CDR2 are SGHTA and FQGNSA. CDR3 length: 15 residues. V gave up 8 bases and J gave up 8 bases; unmatched junction bases: 12. The chain's CDR3 is CASDLYTSGKDEQFF. The CDR3 nucleotides are TGTGCCAGCGACCTGTATACTAGCGGGAAGGATGAGCAGTTCTTC.

The chain carries TRBV28 and TRBJ1-1, with D unclear. The CDR3 length is 15 residues. The V end was cut by 2 bases, the J end by 2 bases, with 12 bases between. Looked up from germline, CDR1 is MDHEN and CDR2 is SYDVKM. Here the CDR3 reads CASSLGGASNTEAFF. CDR3 DNA: TGTGCCAGCAGTTTAGGTGGAGCGTCAAACACTGAAGCTTTCTTT.

V is TRBV19 and J is TRBJ2-7; D possibly matches TRBD1 or TRBD2 (7 bases each). V lost 5 bases and J 6 bases, leaving 11 bases between the germline ends. This CDR3 is 12 amino acids long. Germline assignment: CDR1 LNHDA and CDR2 SQIVND (reference sequence). DNA of the CDR3: TGTGCCAGTAGTCTCAGGGGGGGCGAGCAGTACTTC. Encoded protein: CASSLRGGEQYF.

The CDR3, as DNA: TGCGCCAGCAGCTTGGCGGGGTCGTCCACTGAAGCTTTCTTT. Translating gives CASSLAGSSTEAFF. The chain employs TRBV5-1 and TRBJ1-1; the D is unclear. Trimming left V 0 bases short and J 4 bases short, with 10 bases between. Germline CDR1 is SGHRS and CDR2 is YFSETQ. This CDR3 comprises 14 residues. The entire variable domain, with the rest obtained from reference TRBV5-1 and TRBJ1-1, is as follows: KAGVTQTPRYLIKTRGQQVTLSCSPISGHRSVSWYQQTPGQGLQFLFEYFSETQRNKGNFPGRFSGRQFSNSRSEMNVSTLELGDSALYLCASSLAGSSTEAFFGQGTRLTVV.

The chain couples TRBV3-1 (or the pseudogene TRBV3-2) to TRBJ2-1, with 9 bases identical to TRBD2. From germline, CDR1 is LGHDT and CDR2 YNNKEL (reference sequence). The V segment lost 4 bases and the J segment 2 bases; nucleotides outside the gene matches: 3. The CDR3 contains 15 residues. The chain's CDR3 is CASSLREGPYNEQFF. The CDR3 DNA follows: TGTGCCAGCAGCCTGCGGGAGGGCCCCTACAATGAGCAGTTCTTC.

The V and J genes are TRBV5-5 and TRBJ1-3, with 9 nucleotides matching TRBD1. The CDR3 totals 16 residues. CDR1 and CDR2 (germline): SGHKS, YYEKEE (reference sequence). After removal of 3 bases from V and 2 bases from J, the junction contained 6 bases not matched to a gene. CDR3 loop: CASSSWTGETGNTIYF. CDR3 bases: TGTGCCAGCAGCTCATGGACAGGGGAAACTGGAAACACCATATATTTT.

The rearrangement joins TRBV18 to TRBJ1-6, with D unresolved. Germline V CDR1 and CDR2: KGHSH, LQKENI. The CDR3 contains 14 residues. With 2 bases removed from V and 7 bases from J, the gap between germline ends came to 9 bases. For the CDR3, the DNA is TGTGCCAGCTCACCAGACGGACTGAATTCACCCCTCCACTTT. Its protein is CASSPDGLNSPLHF. The full variable domain, with the rest looked up from reference TRBV18 and TRBJ1-6, is NAGVMQNPRHLVRRRGQEARLRCSPMKGHSHVYWYRQLPEEGLKFMVYLQKENIIDESGMPKERFSAEFPKEGPSILRIQQVVRGDSAAYFCASSPDGLNSPLHFGNGTRLTVT.

The V and J genes are TRBV7-9 and TRBJ1-6; D gene ambiguous. The ends were cut back, 0 bases at V and 14 bases at J, with 8 bases in the middle. Germline CDR1 SEHNR, CDR2 FQNEAQ (reference sequence). The CDR3 is 12 amino acids. The CDR3, as DNA: TGTGCCAGCAGCTTAGCGGGTTCGACCCTCCACTTT. Translated: CASSLAGSTLHF.

Notes on this clone: The same CDR3 arises from other DNA sequences in this sample as well. The V call is TRBV28, the J call TRBJ2-7; 9 nucleotides match TRBD2. CDR1 and CDR2 (germline): MDHEN, SYDVKM. V dropped 5 bases and J dropped 4; count of bases not matched to a gene: 6. This CDR3 comprises 14 residues. The CDR3 DNA reads TGTGCCAGCAGTCCTAGCGGGACGCGGTACGAGCAGTACTTC. Amino acids: CASSPSGTRYEQYF.